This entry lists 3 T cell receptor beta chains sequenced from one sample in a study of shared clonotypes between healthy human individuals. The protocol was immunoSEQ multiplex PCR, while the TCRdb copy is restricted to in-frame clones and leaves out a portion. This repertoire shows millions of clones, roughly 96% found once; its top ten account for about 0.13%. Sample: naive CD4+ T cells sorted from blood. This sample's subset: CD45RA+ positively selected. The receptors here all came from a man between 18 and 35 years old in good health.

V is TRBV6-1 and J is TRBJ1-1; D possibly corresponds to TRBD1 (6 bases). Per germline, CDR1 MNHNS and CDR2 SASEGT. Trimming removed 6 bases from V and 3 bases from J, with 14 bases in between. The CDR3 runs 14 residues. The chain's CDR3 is CASRVGHTDTEAFF. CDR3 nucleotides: TGTGCCAGCAGGGTGGGACACACGGACACTGAAGCTTTCTTT.

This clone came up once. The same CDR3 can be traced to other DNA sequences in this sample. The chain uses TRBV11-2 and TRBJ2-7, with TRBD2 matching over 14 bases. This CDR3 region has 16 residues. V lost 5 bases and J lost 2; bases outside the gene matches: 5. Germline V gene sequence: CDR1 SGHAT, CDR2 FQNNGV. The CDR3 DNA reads TGTGCCAGCAGCCTCGGACTAGCGGGAGGTACCTACGAGCAGTACTTC. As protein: CASSLGLAGGTYEQYF.

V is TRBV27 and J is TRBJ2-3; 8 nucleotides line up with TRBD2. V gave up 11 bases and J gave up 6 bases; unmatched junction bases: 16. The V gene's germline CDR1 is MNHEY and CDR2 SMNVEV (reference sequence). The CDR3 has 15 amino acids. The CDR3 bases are TGTGCCGGTCGGGAGGGTACTCGCGGTTCGGATACGCAGTATTTT. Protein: CAGREGTRGSDTQYF.